The sequence of this T cell receptor (beta chain) was determined in a study of shared clonotypes between healthy human individuals. Germline V gene lookup returns CDR1 SGHNT and CDR2 YENEEA. V was trimmed by 0 bases and J by 4 bases, leaving 6 bases between them. The CDR3 contains 13 residues. As handled by the study authors: ImmunoSEQ supplied junction-only sequences lacking quality scores, so filtering was different. The repertoire was sequenced with immunoSEQ multiplex PCR; TCRdb's copy has only in-frame clones and lacks some. The V and J calls and clone size come from that table; D and trimming were worked out from the DNA. The sample carries 950,000 to 1,200,000 clones, approximately 77% recorded once. About this clone: Distinct nucleotide sequences in the sample also encode this CDR3.

The rearrangement links TRBV11-3 to TRBJ1-1; D gene ambiguous. The clonotype originates from a man in his late teens or twenties in good health. Some clones in this sample may be carry-over from other donors' samples. Input material: memory CD4+ T cells from PBMCs. Subset denoted: CD45RA-negative fraction. Here the CDR3 reads CASSLDTGTEAFF. In nucleotides, the CDR3 is TGTGCCAGCAGCTTAGATACGGGCACTGAAGCTTTCTTT.